This is a list of T cell receptor beta chains from one sample in a study of OX40 agonist ivuxolimab in advanced cancers. The data were produced by immunoSEQ multiplex PCR, yet TCRdb's version contains in-frame clones alone and is incomplete. The repertoire holds 70,000 to 75,000 clones, with around 90% as singletons. The specimen comprised CD4+ or CD8+ T cells sorted from blood, sampled in a trial of the OX40 agonist ivuxolimab. Receptor source: an adult with an advanced solid tumor such as melanoma, head and neck, liver or kidney cancer. CDR3s include the opening cysteine and the closing phenylalanine or tryptophan. The D gene is left open where the match is weak. Rows give clone size only sometimes, using once, few, many, or a class for an expanded clone.

V gene	clone size	D gene	J gene	CDR3 length	CDR3 DNA	CDR3 protein
TRBV6-1	NA	NA	TRBJ1-1	13	TGTGCCAGCGGCCGGCAGGTGAACACTGAAGCTTTCTTT	CASGRQVNTEAFF
TRBV25-1	NA	NA	TRBJ1-1	12	TGTGCCAGCAGTATCCGGGGCACTGAAGCTTTCTTT	CASSIRGTEAFF
TRBV6-5	NA	TRBD2	TRBJ2-1	16	TGTGCCAGCAGTTACTCGTCTAGCGGTACCTACAATGAGCAGTTCTTC	CASSYSSSGTYNEQFF
TRBV23-1	NA	NA	TRBJ1-2	16	TGCGCCAGCAGACCCCGGGACAACCGTTATAACTATGGCTACACCTTC	CASRPRDNRYNYGYTF
TRBV18	few	TRBD2	TRBJ2-7	15	TGTGCCAGCTCACCCGCGAGCGGGGGAATATACGAGCAGTACTTC	CASSPASGGIYEQYF
TRBV7-2	NA	NA	TRBJ1-5	14	TGTGCCAGCAGCTTAAGATGGATCGGCGAGCCCCAGCATTTT	CASSLRWIGEPQHF
TRBV10-2	once	NA	TRBJ1-4	13	TGCGCCACTCTACAGGCGGCAGGTGAAAAACTGTTTTTT	CATLQAAGEKLFF
TRBV5-4	NA	TRBD2	TRBJ2-7	15	TGTGCCAGCAGCTTGGCCGGGAGGAGGGAGTACGAGCAGTACTTC	CASSLAGRREYEQYF
TRBV30	NA	NA	TRBJ1-2	11	TGTGCCTGGAGCGGAGGTGGGGGCTACACCTTC	CAWSGGGGYTF
TRBV7-6	NA	TRBD2	TRBJ2-3	17	TGTGCCAGCAGCTTAGGACTAGCGGGACTTAGCACAGATACGCAGTATTTT	CASSLGLAGLSTDTQYF
TRBV18	NA	NA	TRBJ1-1	12	TGTGCCAGCTCACCACCGTCCAGTAAGGCTTTCTTT	CASSPPSSKAFF
TRBV5-1	NA	NA	TRBJ2-7	15	TGCGCCAGCAGCTTGAGCGGGGACAGCCCCTACGAGCAGTACTTC	CASSLSGDSPYEQYF
TRBV19	NA	TRBD1	TRBJ2-1	17	TGTGCCAGTAGTACTACCCGGACAGGGACCTACTACAATGAGCAGTTCTTC	CASSTTRTGTYYNEQFF
TRBV5-1	NA	TRBD1	TRBJ2-5	14	TGCGCCAGCAGCTTGGGGACAGGGGAAGAGACCCAGTACTTC	CASSLGTGEETQYF
TRBV29-1	NA	NA	TRBJ2-5	8	TGCAGCGTTGATAATCAGTACTTC	CSVDNQYF
TRBV18	few	NA	TRBJ1-1	13	TGTGCCAGCTCACCACCAGGGGTGACTGAAGCTTTCTTT	CASSPPGVTEAFF
TRBV19	NA	NA	TRBJ2-7	15	TGTGCCAGTAGCGGGGCAGGGAACCCCTCCTACGAGCAGTACTTC	CASSGAGNPSYEQYF
TRBV5-1	NA	NA	TRBJ2-5	15	TGCGCCAGCAGCTTGGGACTGGGGACGGGAGAGACCCAGTACTTC	CASSLGLGTGETQYF
TRBV27	NA	TRBD2	TRBJ2-1	16	TGTGCCAGCACCCCGGGGAGGGTAGCTCCCTACAATGAGCAGTTCTTC	CASTPGRVAPYNEQFF
TRBV7-9	NA	NA	TRBJ2-7	14	TGTGCCAGCACCCAATCCGGGGGTCCGGACGAGCAGTACTTC	CASTQSGGPDEQYF
TRBV6-5	NA	NA	TRBJ1-5	15	TGTGCCAGCAGCATGGACGGCAACGGTGGTCAGCCCCAGCATTTT	CASSMDGNGGQPQHF
TRBV7-9	NA	NA	TRBJ2-7	16	TGTGCCAGCAGCCCCCGGGGGGCGGGAGAGTCCTACGAGCAGTACTTC	CASSPRGAGESYEQYF
TRBV19	NA	TRBD1	TRBJ1-2	14	TGTGCCAGTAGTAATCAGGGGGCTGACTATGGCTACACCTTC	CASSNQGADYGYTF
TRBV7-9	NA	NA	TRBJ2-2	14	TGTGCCAGCAGCTTAGGGAAGGGCCCCGGGGAGCTGTTTTTT	CASSLGKGPGELFF
TRBV9	NA	TRBD1	TRBJ2-1	15	TGTGCCAGCAGCGCATCTAGGACAGGGTTGAATGAGCAGTTCTTC	CASSASRTGLNEQFF
TRBV21-1	NA	NA	TRBJ2-1	13	TGTGCCAGCAGATGGTCAGACTACAATGAGCAGTTCTTC	CASRWSDYNEQFF
TRBV5-1	NA	TRBD1	TRBJ2-7	16	TGCGCCAGCAGCGAAAAGGACAGGGGACTCTCCTACGAGCAGTACTTC	CASSEKDRGLSYEQYF
TRBV2	few	NA	TRBJ1-1	14	TGTGCCAGCAGTGTTCGGACAGCGAACACTGAAGCTTTCTTT	CASSVRTANTEAFF
TRBV25-1	once	NA	TRBJ1-2	17	TGTGCCAGCAGTGAATACGGAGGTGGACGGGCTCCGGATGGCTACACCTTC	CASSEYGGGRAPDGYTF
TRBV7-7	NA	NA	TRBJ2-5	16	TGTGCCAGCAGCCCCGTTGGTGCCTTTGAACGAGAGACCCAGTACTTC	CASSPVGAFERETQYF
TRBV12-5	NA	TRBD1	TRBJ2-7	13	TGTGCTAGTGGCCGGGACAGGGGGTACGAGCAGTACTTC	CASGRDRGYEQYF
TRBV5-1	NA	TRBD1	TRBJ2-7	14	TGCGCCAGCAGCCAGGGGACAGCTGCCTACGAGCAGTACTTC	CASSQGTAAYEQYF
TRBV19	NA	TRBD1	TRBJ1-1	15	TGTGCCAGTAGTTCGGGGACAGGAATGAACACTGAAGCTTTCTTT	CASSSGTGMNTEAFF
TRBV19	few	NA	TRBJ1-1	14	TGTGCCAGTAGTATTTTGGGAGGGAACACTGAAGCTTTCTTT	CASSILGGNTEAFF
TRBV29-1	NA	NA	TRBJ2-2	13	TGCAGCGTTAAAGGGGAGTCCGCCGGGGAGCTGTTTTTT	CSVKGESAGELFF